The sequence of this T cell receptor (beta chain) was determined in a study of blood T cells in healthy people across ages. For the study at large: Template switching caught about one barcoded beta molecule for each two T cells.

Study observations and caveats: A strong correlation was found between TCR beta diversity and the percentage of naive T cells. Roughly linear declines in TCR beta diversity per million T cells occurred with age. Compared with aged donors, long-lived donors showed fewer expanded clones, suggesting selection.

Primers used in a second PCR of roughly 6 to 11 cycles were a sample-barcoded 5' primer and a J-beta primer mix. Using its own MiXCR run on the 5' RACE reads, TCRdb lists one record per CDR3 protein. Altogether around 1,700,000 distinct CDR3 sequences are present, 28% being singletons, with the ten largest covering 7.7%. This clonotype was seen only a few times. Its antigen is still unknown. Trimming removed 3 bases at V and 2 bases at J, with 16 bases between. Germline loops: CDR1 DFQATT, CDR2 SNEGSKA (reference sequence). This CDR3 has 15 amino acids. The chain has TRBV20-1 and TRBJ1-2, with D uncertain. The clonotype was recovered from a woman aged 25 to 39 in good health. The sequenced material came from blood. CDR3 sequence (DNA): TGCAGTGCTAGGGATATGGGCTCGTTAAACTATGGCTACACCTTC. This gives the protein CSARDMGSLNYGYTF.